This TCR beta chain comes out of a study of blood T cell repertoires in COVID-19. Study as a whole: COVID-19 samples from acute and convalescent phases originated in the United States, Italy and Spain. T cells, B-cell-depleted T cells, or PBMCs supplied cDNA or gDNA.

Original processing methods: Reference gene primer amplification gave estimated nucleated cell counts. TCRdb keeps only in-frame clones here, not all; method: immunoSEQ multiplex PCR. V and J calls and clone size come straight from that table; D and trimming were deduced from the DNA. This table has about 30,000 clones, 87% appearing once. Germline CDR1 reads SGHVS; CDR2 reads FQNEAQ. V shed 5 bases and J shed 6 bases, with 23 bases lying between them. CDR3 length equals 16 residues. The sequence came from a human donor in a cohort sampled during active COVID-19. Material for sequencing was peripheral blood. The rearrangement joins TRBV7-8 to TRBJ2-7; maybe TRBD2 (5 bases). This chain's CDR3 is CASSPPGLRASFEQYF. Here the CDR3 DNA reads TGTGCCAGCAGCCCCCCGGGGTTGAGGGCGAGTTTCGAGCAGTACTTC. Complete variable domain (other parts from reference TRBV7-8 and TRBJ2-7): GAGVSQSPRYKVAKRGQDVALRCDPISGHVSLFWYQQALGQGPEFLTYFQNEAQLDKSGLPSDRFFAERPEGSVSTLKIQRTQQEDSAVYLCASSPPGLRASFEQYFGPGTRLTVT.